A selection of T cell receptor beta chains follows, all from one sample in a study of blood T cell repertoires in COVID-19. Assay used: immunoSEQ multiplex PCR; TCRdb lists only in-frame clones, some missing. This sample yields 290,000 or so clones, of which approximately 90% are seen a single time; 2.2% belongs to the top ten. Input material: peripheral blood. Every receptor here comes from a woman in her thirties with COVID-19, enrolled during active disease. Each CDR3 is given with its conserved first and last residue. The D gene is left open where the match is weak. Where a row states a size, it is once, few, many or the class of an expanded clone; other rows omit it.

D	V	size	J	CDR3	DNA
NA	TRBV2	NA	TRBJ1-2	CASSESTRYGYTF	TGTGCCAGCAGTGAATCGACTCGCTATGGCTACACCTTC
NA	TRBV10-2	NA	TRBJ2-7	CASSESSGGRSSYEQYF	TGCGCCAGCAGTGAGTCGTCCGGGGGACGGAGCTCCTACGAGCAGTACTTC
TRBD2	TRBV3-1/TRBV3-2	NA	TRBJ2-7	CASSPSGTSGGSSYEQYF	TGTGCCAGCAGCCCCTCCGGGACTAGCGGGGGGAGCTCCTACGAGCAGTACTTC
TRBD1	TRBV29-1	NA	TRBJ1-1	CSVPLTGLNTEAFF	TGCAGCGTTCCTTTGACAGGGCTGAACACTGAAGCTTTCTTT
TRBD1	TRBV30	NA	TRBJ1-6	CAWSWDRGVSSPLHF	TGTGCCTGGAGTTGGGACAGGGGAGTTAGTTCACCCCTCCACTTT
TRBD1	TRBV28	NA	TRBJ1-1	CASSLRGTGKGTEAFF	TGTGCCAGCAGTTTACGGGGGACAGGGAAGGGCACTGAAGCTTTCTTT
TRBD1	TRBV5-1	NA	TRBJ2-7	CASSFTSRGNEQYF	TGCGCCAGCAGCTTTACGTCCAGGGGGAACGAGCAGTACTTC
NA	TRBV5-1	NA	TRBJ1-1	CASRIAEEKNTEAFF	TGCGCCAGCAGGATCGCCGAGGAGAAGAACACTGAAGCTTTCTTT
NA	TRBV25-1	NA	TRBJ2-7	CASSEYRQGPYEQYF	TGTGCCAGCAGTGAATATAGGCAGGGGCCCTACGAGCAGTACTTC
NA	TRBV7-9	NA	TRBJ2-1	CASSSKQGLSSYNEQFF	TGTGCCAGCAGCTCGAAGCAGGGATTGAGCTCCTACAATGAGCAGTTCTTC
NA	TRBV18	NA	TRBJ1-1	CASSRYGGETNTEAFF	TGTGCCAGCTCACGATATGGGGGCGAGACTAACACTGAAGCTTTCTTT
NA	TRBV6-5	NA	TRBJ1-1	CASSRAVMAEAFF	TGTGCCAGCAGCAGGGCGGTAATGGCTGAAGCTTTCTTT
TRBD2	TRBV7-3	NA	TRBJ2-3	CASSVGAGVGDTQYF	TGTGCCAGCAGCGTAGGCGCGGGAGTAGGAGATACGCAGTATTTT
TRBD1	TRBV25-1	once	TRBJ1-2	CASSEYGTGDYLGYTF	TGTGCCAGCAGTGAATACGGGACAGGGGATTACCTCGGCTACACCTTC
NA	TRBV6-1	NA	TRBJ2-3	CASSEVGSSGDTQYF	TGTGCCAGCAGTGAAGTTGGCAGCTCAGGCGATACGCAGTATTTT
NA	TRBV3-1/TRBV3-2	NA	TRBJ1-1	CASSPRQTTEAFF	TGTGCCAGCAGCCCTCGACAGACCACTGAAGCTTTCTTT
NA	TRBV3-1/TRBV3-2	NA	TRBJ2-2	CASSTVGRGGELFF	TGTGCCAGCAGCACCGTGGGTAGGGGCGGGGAGCTGTTTTTT
NA	TRBV5-1	NA	TRBJ1-2	CASSLGQKTYGYTF	TGCGCCAGCAGCTTGGGACAGAAGACTTATGGCTACACCTTC
TRBD2	TRBV7-9	NA	TRBJ2-2	CASSFPAGAIPGELFF	TGTGCCAGCAGCTTCCCCGCGGGAGCGATCCCCGGGGAGCTGTTTTTT
NA	TRBV3-1/TRBV3-2	few	TRBJ1-1	CASSQGSRAEAFF	TGTGCCAGCAGCCAAGGAAGTCGGGCTGAAGCTTTCTTT
NA	TRBV28	NA	TRBJ2-1	CASSPIPDSEQFF	TGTGCCAGCAGCCCGATCCCCGACTCTGAGCAGTTCTTC
NA	TRBV24-1	NA	TRBJ1-4	CATSDFGQQLFF	TGTGCCACCAGTGATTTCGGACAACAACTGTTTTTT
TRBD1	TRBV5-6	NA	TRBJ1-2	CASSWDRDRVGGYTF	TGTGCCAGCAGCTGGGACCGGGACAGGGTAGGCGGCTACACCTTC
NA	TRBV2	NA	TRBJ1-5	CASSERHMGQPQHF	TGTGCCAGCAGTGAGAGACACATGGGTCAGCCCCAGCATTTT
TRBD2	TRBV30	NA	TRBJ2-2	CAWSFGTSISPGELFF	TGTGCCTGGAGTTTCGGGACTAGTATAAGTCCCGGGGAGCTGTTTTTT
TRBD1	TRBV28	NA	TRBJ1-1	CASSFQGARWTEAFF	TGTGCCAGCAGTTTTCAGGGGGCGAGGTGGACTGAAGCTTTCTTT
NA	TRBV5-4	NA	TRBJ1-5	CASSFGNQPQHF	TGTGCCAGCAGCTTCGGCAATCAGCCCCAGCATTTT
NA	TRBV28	NA	TRBJ1-2	CASSSGGRTAAYGYTF	TGTGCCAGCAGTTCGGGTGGAAGGACAGCGGCTTATGGCTACACCTTC
NA	TRBV29-1	NA	TRBJ1-2	CSAFQGGGYTF	TGCAGCGCATTCCAGGGAGGGGGCTACACCTTC
TRBD1	TRBV19	NA	TRBJ1-2	CASRTGQGRGYTF	TGTGCCAGTCGCACTGGACAGGGCCGTGGCTACACCTTC
TRBD2	TRBV2	NA	TRBJ2-1	CASSDSGRVGMMQFF	TGTGCCAGCAGTGATAGCGGGAGGGTAGGGATGATGCAGTTCTTC
NA	TRBV5-8	NA	TRBJ1-2	CASSLGQYGYTF	TGTGCCAGCAGCTTGGGGCAATACGGCTACACCTTC
TRBD1	TRBV5-1	NA	TRBJ2-7	CASSSGQGSYEQYF	TGCGCCAGCAGCTCAGGACAGGGCTCGTACGAGCAGTACTTC
NA	TRBV19	NA	TRBJ1-1	CASSPDRDTEAFF	TGTGCCAGTAGTCCTGACAGAGACACTGAAGCTTTCTTT
NA	TRBV5-1	NA	TRBJ1-4	CASSLDGAVTNEKLFF	TGCGCCAGCAGCTTGGATGGGGCAGTTACTAATGAAAAACTGTTTTTT
TRBD2	TRBV13	NA	TRBJ2-7	CASSPTRLAGGDEQYF	TGTGCCAGCAGCCCGACCCGACTAGCGGGAGGAGACGAGCAGTACTTC
TRBD1	TRBV5-5	NA	TRBJ2-7	CASSPGQGPDEQYF	TGTGCCAGCAGCCCCGGACAGGGGCCCGACGAGCAGTACTTC
NA	TRBV28	NA	TRBJ1-1	CASSFYSGLAFF	TGTGCCAGCAGTTTTTATTCAGGGTTAGCTTTCTTT
TRBD2	TRBV15	once	TRBJ2-1	CATRWGGGNEQFF	TGTGCCACCAGATGGGGCGGGGGCAATGAGCAGTTCTTC
NA	TRBV19	NA	TRBJ1-2	CASSPGSTNYGYTF	TGTGCCAGTAGTCCTGGCTCAACTAACTATGGCTACACCTTC
TRBD1	TRBV5-4	few	TRBJ1-2	CASSDRTGNYGYTF	TGTGCCAGCAGCGACCGGACAGGGAACTATGGCTACACCTTC
TRBD2	TRBV19	NA	TRBJ2-3	CASSWASGTSTDTQYF	TGTGCCAGTAGTTGGGCTAGCGGAACTAGCACAGATACGCAGTATTTT
TRBD2	TRBV7-6	NA	TRBJ2-5	CATSGLAGETQYF	TGTGCCACCTCGGGACTAGCTGGGGAGACCCAGTACTTC
TRBD1	TRBV7-6	NA	TRBJ2-7	CASSSSRTGGAYEQYF	TGTGCCAGCAGCTCTTCTAGGACAGGGGGCGCATACGAGCAGTACTTC
TRBD2	TRBV6-5	NA	TRBJ2-3	CASSLGLAGDTQYF	TGTGCCAGCAGCCTGGGACTAGCGGGAGATACGCAGTATTTT
NA	TRBV6-5	once	TRBJ1-6	CASSIQGADSPLHF	TGTGCCAGCAGCATACAGGGTGCGGATTCACCCCTCCACTTT
TRBD2	TRBV4-1	NA	TRBJ2-3	CASSPRERETNTQYF	TGCGCCAGCAGTCCCCGCGAGCGGGAGACGAATACGCAGTATTTT
TRBD1	TRBV11-3	NA	TRBJ2-1	CASSTGQGYNEQFF	TGTGCCAGCAGCACAGGACAGGGCTACAATGAGCAGTTCTTC
TRBD2	TRBV10-3	NA	TRBJ2-7	CAIIGELAGVHEQYF	TGTGCCATCATCGGAGAACTAGCGGGAGTCCACGAGCAGTACTTC
NA	TRBV28	NA	TRBJ1-4	CASIAGGRGVEKLFF	TGTGCCAGCATAGCCGGGGGGAGAGGAGTTGAAAAACTGTTTTTT